The rows below give T cell receptor beta chains drawn from one sample of a study of OX40 agonist ivuxolimab in advanced cancers. TCRdb's copy holds only in-frame clones and misses some; the assay was immunoSEQ multiplex PCR. The sample yields around 68,000 clones, 86% seen once. Sample: CD4+ or CD8+ T cells sorted from blood, taken in a trial of the OX40 agonist ivuxolimab. The source of these receptors is an adult with an advanced solid tumor such as melanoma, head and neck, liver or kidney cancer. The CDR3 runs from the conserved cysteine through the conserved F or W. Fields, in order: V gene, D gene, clone size, J gene, CDR3 protein, CDR3 DNA. D genes are given only for firm matches. Only part of the rows carry a size: once, few, many, or a class if the clone is expanded.

TRBV27,-,once,TRBJ2-7,CASCRRTGLVLGEQYF,TGTGCCAGCTGTAGGAGAACTGGGCTAGTCTTGGGCGAGCAGTACTTC
TRBV5-1,-,-,TRBJ2-5,CASSPLETQYF,TGCGCCAGCAGCCCCCTCGAGACCCAGTACTTC
TRBV2,-,-,TRBJ2-7,CASSGGSGGRNEQYF,TGTGCCAGCAGTGGGGGTAGCGGAGGGAGGAACGAGCAGTACTTC
TRBV30,TRBD2,once,TRBJ2-1,CAWSGTSGYNEQFF,TGTGCCTGGAGTGGGACTAGCGGATACAATGAGCAGTTCTTC
TRBV6-1,-,-,TRBJ1-3,CASILTTNSGNTIYF,TGTGCCAGCATTCTGACGACAAACTCTGGAAACACCATATATTTT
TRBV6-5,-,-,TRBJ2-7,CASSYGRGTYEQYF,TGTGCCAGCAGTTATGGTCGGGGGACCTACGAGCAGTACTTC
TRBV5-1,TRBD2,-,TRBJ2-5,CASSVNLAGQETQYF,TGCGCCAGCAGCGTAAATCTAGCGGGGCAAGAGACCCAGTACTTC
TRBV30,-,-,TRBJ2-6,CAWSRVPGGANVLTF,TGTGCCTGGAGCCGGGTCCCTGGAGGGGCCAACGTCCTGACTTTC
TRBV29-1,TRBD1,-,TRBJ2-7,CSVDKGAYEQYF,TGCAGCGTTGACAAGGGGGCTTACGAGCAGTACTTC
TRBV27,TRBD1,-,TRBJ1-5,CASSPHRDRGNNQPQHF,TGTGCCAGCAGTCCTCACCGGGACAGGGGGAATAATCAGCCCCAGCATTTT
TRBV6-1,-,-,TRBJ1-3,CASSESGAGNTIYF,TGTGCCAGCAGTGAGTCGGGGGCTGGAAACACCATATATTTT
TRBV6-5,TRBD1,-,TRBJ1-6,CASRAGTANSPLHF,TGTGCCAGCAGAGCCGGGACAGCTAATTCACCCCTCCACTTT
TRBV5-1,-,-,TRBJ2-3,CATSPGTPSTDTQYF,TGCGCCACCTCGCCCGGGACTCCTAGCACAGATACGCAGTATTTT
TRBV29-1,-,-,TRBJ1-1,CSVGPVRTEAFF,TGCAGCGTTGGCCCGGTGCGGACTGAAGCTTTCTTT
TRBV18,-,-,TRBJ2-6,CASSVTGTPGANVLTF,TGTGCCAGCTCGGTGACAGGGACTCCTGGGGCCAACGTCCTGACTTTC
TRBV19,TRBD1,-,TRBJ2-3,CASSSYTGTGRTDTQYF,TGTGCCAGTAGTAGTTACACCGGGACAGGGCGCACAGATACGCAGTATTTT
TRBV11-3,TRBD2,-,TRBJ2-1,CASSPFVTSKRTAEQFF,TGTGCCAGCAGCCCTTTTGTGACTAGCAAAAGGACTGCAGAGCAGTTCTTC
TRBV6-1,TRBD2,few,TRBJ2-7,CASSDSSGRLGEQYF,TGTGCCAGCAGTGATTCTAGCGGGAGGTTAGGCGAGCAGTACTTC
TRBV5-1,-,-,TRBJ2-5,CASSLYSGVQETQYF,TGCGCCAGCAGCTTGTATTCGGGGGTGCAGGAGACCCAGTACTTC
TRBV11-1,-,-,TRBJ1-3,CASSLVATGGNTIYF,TGTGCCAGCAGCTTAGTTGCGACCGGGGGCAACACCATATATTTT
TRBV18,-,-,TRBJ2-4,CASSYGPPVAKNIQYF,TGTGCCAGCTCCTACGGCCCGCCAGTAGCCAAAAACATTCAGTACTTC
TRBV5-4,-,-,TRBJ1-2,CASSKDQLHGYTF,TGTGCCAGCAGCAAGGACCAATTGCATGGCTACACCTTC
TRBV7-9,-,-,TRBJ2-5,CASSRKVGGAGEETQYF,TGTGCCAGCAGCAGGAAGGTCGGAGGGGCGGGTGAAGAGACCCAGTACTTC
TRBV5-1,-,-,TRBJ2-5,CASSSAETQYF,TGCGCCAGCAGCTCGGCGGAGACCCAGTACTTC
TRBV6-5,-,-,TRBJ2-2,CASSGPRWTGELFF,TGTGCCAGCAGCGGACCTCGGTGGACCGGGGAGCTGTTTTTT
TRBV5-4,-,-,TRBJ2-3,CASSLDPNTDTQYF,TGTGCCAGCAGCTTGGATCCTAACACAGATACGCAGTATTTT
TRBV9,-,-,TRBJ2-1,CASSVGETSYNEQFF,TGTGCCAGCAGCGTAGGGGAGACTAGTTACAATGAGCAGTTCTTC
TRBV6-6,-,-,TRBJ1-4,CASSYSYRNEKLFF,TGTGCCAGCAGTTACTCTTACAGGAATGAAAAACTGTTTTTT
TRBV30,-,once,TRBJ2-2,CAWSVQFPGELFF,TGTGCCTGGAGTGTACAGTTCCCCGGGGAGCTGTTTTTT
TRBV5-1,-,-,TRBJ1-5,CASSLSGGNQPQHF,TGCGCCAGCAGCTTGTCGGGGGGGAATCAGCCCCAGCATTTT
TRBV25-1,TRBD2,-,TRBJ2-1,CASSGGTSGRVDNEQFF,TGTGCCAGCAGTGGCGGGACTAGCGGGAGGGTTGACAATGAGCAGTTCTTC
TRBV19,-,-,TRBJ1-5,CARPLPGQPPIMPQHF,TGTGCCAGGCCTCTTCCGGGACAACCTCCCATTATGCCCCAGCATTTT
TRBV4-1,TRBD1,once,TRBJ2-5,CASSPGQVQETQYF,TGCGCCAGCAGCCCCGGACAGGTCCAAGAGACCCAGTACTTC
TRBV6-1,TRBD2,-,TRBJ2-2,CASRVSGTNTGELFF,TGTGCCAGCAGGGTTAGCGGGACAAACACCGGGGAGCTGTTTTTT
TRBV27,TRBD2,-,TRBJ2-1,CASSLEDPSGGSYNEQFF,TGTGCCAGCAGTTTAGAGGACCCAAGCGGGGGTTCCTACAATGAGCAGTTCTTC
TRBV19,-,once,TRBJ1-5,CASSIAQNSNQPQHF,TGTGCCAGTAGTATAGCTCAGAATAGCAATCAGCCCCAGCATTTT
TRBV7-8,TRBD2,-,TRBJ2-3,CASSLTSGRGQDTQYF,TGTGCCAGCAGCCTCACTAGCGGGAGAGGACAGGATACGCAGTATTTT
TRBV28,TRBD1,-,TRBJ1-4,CASRRQGDEKLFF,TGTGCCAGCAGACGACAGGGGGATGAAAAACTGTTTTTT
TRBV9,TRBD2,-,TRBJ2-3,CASSRRLAERTDTQYF,TGTGCCAGCAGCCGACGACTAGCGGAACGCACAGATACGCAGTATTTT
TRBV2,TRBD1,-,TRBJ2-1,CASSGDRQNEQFF,TGTGCCAGCAGTGGGGACAGACAAAATGAGCAGTTCTTC
TRBV18,-,-,TRBJ1-1,CASSPQDGLKNTEAFF,TGTGCCAGCTCACCACAGGACGGGCTGAAGAACACTGAAGCTTTCTTT
TRBV7-8,-,-,TRBJ1-2,CASSLGFSLGGYTF,TGTGCCAGCAGCTTAGGTTTCTCCCTAGGTGGCTACACCTTC
TRBV28,-,-,TRBJ1-1,CASSSLLGPVSTEAFF,TGTGCCAGCAGTTCGCTGCTTGGACCGGTCAGCACTGAAGCTTTCTTT
TRBV7-9,TRBD2,-,TRBJ2-7,CASSLIAGGEEQYF,TGTGCCAGCAGCTTAATAGCGGGAGGGGAAGAGCAGTACTTC
TRBV5-1,TRBD2,-,TRBJ2-3,CASSLAGDGGDTQYF,TGCGCCAGCAGCCTAGCGGGAGACGGAGGGGATACGCAGTATTTT
TRBV19,-,-,TRBJ1-2,CASTLLGEPGYTF,TGTGCCAGTACCCTACTCGGGGAGCCCGGCTACACCTTC
TRBV29-1,TRBD1,-,TRBJ2-2,CSVGTGYTGELFF,TGCAGCGTTGGGACAGGGTACACCGGGGAGCTGTTTTTT
TRBV19,-,once,TRBJ1-2,CASAPQSNYGYTF,TGTGCCAGTGCCCCCCAAAGTAACTATGGCTACACCTTC
TRBV5-1,-,-,TRBJ1-1,CASSFKQGDTEAFF,TGCGCCAGCAGCTTCAAACAGGGAGACACTGAAGCTTTCTTT
TRBV5-1,-,-,TRBJ1-5,CASRPTEGNNQPQHF,TGCGCCAGCAGGCCGACAGAAGGGAACAATCAGCCCCAGCATTTT
TRBV18,TRBD1,-,TRBJ1-1,CASSPTTPRQGEAFF,TGTGCCAGCTCACCTACAACTCCGAGACAGGGTGAGGCTTTCTTT
TRBV19,-,-,TRBJ2-5,CASNTRSAETQYF,TGTGCCAGTAACACCCGGAGTGCGGAGACCCAGTACTTC
TRBV30,-,-,TRBJ1-1,CAWSNKAVAEAFF,TGTGCCTGGAGTAACAAAGCTGTCGCTGAAGCTTTCTTT